This T cell receptor (beta chain) was documented in a study of radiotherapy plus CTLA-4 blockade in lung cancer. Clones were sequenced by immunoSEQ multiplex PCR, and TCRdb holds only the in-frame ones, with some missing. The repertoire holds 35,000 to 45,000 clones, with roughly 67% as singletons. The germline V and J ends were trimmed by 7 bases and 0 bases, with 13 bases remaining between them. Germline CDR1 reads MGHDK; CDR2 reads SYGVNS. This CDR3 contains 15 residues. The clonotype comes from a human donor with non-small cell lung cancer who had a partial response to radiotherapy plus ipilimumab. The sample consisted of peripheral blood, taken from a patient treated with radiotherapy plus ipilimumab. V and J are TRBV25-1 and TRBJ1-3; D ambiguous. CDR3 nucleotide sequence: TGTGCCAGCACCCCCGGCGGGCTCTCTGGAAACACCATATATTTT. Amino acids: CASTPGGLSGNTIYF.